The 27 T cell receptor beta chains listed next were all sequenced from one sample in a study of T-cell reconstitution after alpha-beta-depleted transplantation in children. Preparation of the TCRbeta library was carried out with unique molecular identifiers. TCRdb processed the PCR reads anew with MiXCR; each CDR3 protein has one entry. Here the sample spans 350,000 to 450,000 distinct CDR3 sequences, roughly 20% being singletons. This specimen was PBMCs from the stem cell graft donor, taken from the stem cell graft. These receptors originate from a human donor who donated a stem cell graft to a child with acute myeloid leukemia.

The rearrangement links TRBV10-3 to TRBJ2-1; 7 nucleotides agree with TRBD2. Trimming took 2 bases from V and 7 from J; bases not matched to a gene: 8. The CDR3 runs 15 residues. The V gene's germline CDR1 is ENHRY and CDR2 SYGVKD. CDR3 nucleotides: TGTGCCATCAGTGAGCCCAGCGGGAATTTTAATGAGCAGTTCTTC. Protein sequence: CAISEPSGNFNEQFF.

This clonotype was counted many times. J is TRBJ2-1 and V is TRBV10-3; 9 positions agree with TRBD2. The CDR3 is 15 amino acids. V was clipped by 0 bases and J by 8 bases; unmatched bases: 5. Per the germline V gene, CDR1 is ENHRY and CDR2 is SYGVKD. The CDR3 sequence: CAISESREGQDEQFF. The DNA for the CDR3 is TGTGCCATCAGTGAGTCGCGGGAGGGCCAGGATGAGCAGTTCTTC.

This clonotype was picked up many times. The gene calls are TRBV7-6 and TRBJ2-7; D gene ambiguous. Looked up from germline, CDR1 is SGHVS and CDR2 is FNYEAQ. This CDR3 spans 14 amino acids. Trimming removed 5 bases from V and 2 bases from J, with 13 bases in between. The CDR3: CASSPAYSTYEQYF. CDR3 sequence (DNA): TGTGCCAGCAGCCCTGCTTACAGTACCTACGAGCAGTACTTC. The full variable domain, in which reference TRBV7-6 and TRBJ2-7 provide the parts outside the CDR3, is GAGVSQSPRYKVTKRGQDVALRCDPISGHVSLYWYRQALGQGPEFLTYFNYEAQQDKSGLPNDRFSAERPEGSISTLTIQRTEQRDSAMYRCASSPAYSTYEQYFGPGTRLTVT.

Only a few counts were recorded for this clonotype. The rearrangement uses TRBV29-1 and TRBJ2-1, with unresolved D. CDR3 length: 16 amino acids. V was pared by 0 bases and J by 0 bases, with 12 bases between. CDR1 is SQVTM, CDR2 ANQGSEA, per germline. The CDR3 nucleotides read TGCAGCGTTGAAGACTGGTCCTTAAGCTCCTACAATGAGCAGTTCTTC. Translated: CSVEDWSLSSYNEQFF.

The V and J genes are TRBV4-1 and TRBJ2-1; TRBD2 agrees at 9 bases. The junction had 9 bases not matched to a gene; V was cut back by 3 bases and J by 6 bases. The CDR3 is 16 residues long. Per germline, CDR1 MGHRA and CDR2 YSYEKL. The CDR3, as DNA: TGCGCCAGCAGCCACGGGGGACTAGCTGGGGGCAATGAGCAGTTCTTC. Translating gives CASSHGGLAGGNEQFF.

There are many counts of this clonotype. At one end, the junction sequence differs from germline, possibly due to a read error. The V call is TRBV5-1, the J call TRBJ2-5, with 8 bases that match TRBD1. Germline CDR1 SGHRS, CDR2 YFSETQ. The CDR3 is 14 amino acids. CDR3 residues: CASSLTGGQETQYF. As DNA, the CDR3 is TGTGCCAGCAGTTTAACAGGGGGCCAAGAGACCCAGTACTTC.

This chain connects TRBV12-3 or TRBV12-4 to TRBJ1-5; D is possibly TRBD1 (5 bases). Trimming pared 7 bases from V and 7 bases from J, leaving 20 bases between. The CDR3 contains 15 residues. Here the CDR3 reads CASTSGQGGKQPQHF. DNA of the CDR3: TGTGCCAGCACTTCAGGGCAGGGAGGTAAACAGCCCCAGCATTTT.

The V gene is TRBV5-1, the J gene TRBJ2-7; 9 positions match TRBD1. Germline loops: CDR1 SGHRS, CDR2 YFSETQ. Trimming removed 0 bases from V and 5 bases from J; junction bases left unmatched: 6. This CDR3 spans 15 amino acids. CDR3 sequence (DNA): TGCGCCAGCAGCTTGGCCGGGACAGGGAACCACGAGCAGTACTTC. It codes for CASSLAGTGNHEQYF. Together with reference TRBV5-1 and TRBJ2-7, the CDR3 gives the full variable domain: KAGVTQTPRYLIKTRGQQVTLSCSPISGHRSVSWYQQTPGQGLQFLFEYFSETQRNKGNFPGRFSGRQFSNSRSEMNVSTLELGDSALYLCASSLAGTGNHEQYFGPGTRLTVT.

The chain has TRBV20-1 and TRBJ2-3; possibly TRBD2 for D (6 bases). V was cut by 7 bases and J by 0 bases, with 8 bases left in between. From germline, CDR1 is DFQATT and CDR2 SNEGSKA (reference sequence). The CDR3 consists of 12 residues. CDR3 loop: CSVGTSTDTQYF. The CDR3 nucleotides read TGCAGTGTTGGGACTAGCACAGATACGCAGTATTTT.

V gene TRBV29-1 combines with J gene TRBJ2-1; possibly TRBD1 for D (7 bases). The germline gives CDR1 SQVTM, CDR2 ANQGSEA. This CDR3 region has 13 residues. V lost 5 bases to trimming and J lost 9 bases, with 17 bases between them. The CDR3 here is CSVSPTGTSEQFF. The CDR3 nucleotides read TGCAGCGTTTCCCCGACAGGGACTTCTGAGCAGTTCTTC.

In this sample, this clonotype turned up once. The chain uses TRBV10-3 and TRBJ1-5, with 8 bases identical to TRBD1. This CDR3 contains 16 residues. Germline trimming cut 4 bases from V and 7 bases from J; bases unmatched to any gene: 12. Germline assignment: CDR1 ENHRY and CDR2 SYGVKD. The CDR3 nucleotides are TGTGCCATCAGTGGGTCTACAGGGGGAGGAGGACAGCCCCAGCATTTT. It specifies CAISGSTGGGGQPQHF.

This clonotype occurred many times. The rearrangement joins TRBV20-1 to TRBJ2-1, with 8 bases identical to TRBD2. CDR3 length: 13 amino acids. Germline V gene data show CDR1 as DFQATT and CDR2 as SNEGSKA (reference sequence). The trim removed 1 base at V and 5 bases at J, leaving 1 base unmatched. Written as DNA, the CDR3 is TGCAGTGCTAGAGGGACTAGCAACAATGAGCAGTTCTTC. Translating it yields CSARGTSNNEQFF.

The chain links TRBV12-3 or TRBV12-4 to TRBJ1-5, with 8 bases identical to TRBD1. The CDR3 is 16 amino acids. V trimming: 6 bases; J trimming: 0 bases; junction bases outside the gene matches: 7. The CDR3 DNA reads TGTGCCAGCAGGAAGCAGGGGGCGGATAGCAATCAGCCCCAGCATTTT. It translates to CASRKQGADSNQPQHF.

This chain connects TRBV5-1 to TRBJ2-1; 7 bases match TRBD2. Trimming cost V 5 bases and J 8 bases; bases outside gene matches: 4. CDR1 is SGHRS and CDR2 is YFSETQ in the germline V gene. The CDR3 is made up of 12 amino acids. The CDR3 nucleotides read TGCGCCAGCAGACAGGCGGGGGATGAGCAGTTCTTC. Its protein is CASRQAGDEQFF.

The chain employs TRBV11-2 and TRBJ1-2; D gene uncertain. Germline loops: CDR1 SGHAT, CDR2 FQNNGV. This CDR3 contains 14 residues. V gave up 0 bases and J gave up 2 bases, with 7 bases separating them. For the CDR3, the DNA is TGTGCCAGCAGCTTAGAATGGGGAAACTATGGCTACACCTTC. Residues: CASSLEWGNYGYTF.

The CDR3 DNA reads as TGTGCCACCAGGCCGGGGGGGTACAATGAGCAGTTCTTC. This sequence encodes CATRPGGYNEQFF. The J gene is TRBJ2-1, the V gene TRBV28; TRBD2 matches 8 bases. V lost 10 bases to trimming and J lost 4 bases; unmatched junction nucleotides: 6. This CDR3 is 13 amino acids long. The germline gives CDR1 MDHEN, CDR2 SYDVKM.

This chain joins TRBV7-8 and TRBJ2-1; 7 nucleotides match TRBD1. Germline lookup yields CDR1 SGHVS and CDR2 FQNEAQ. This CDR3 contains 18 residues. The V gene end was trimmed by 0 bases and the J gene end by 6 bases; junction bases not matched to a gene: 14. Here the CDR3 reads CASSLAKKKGQPPNEQFF. CDR3 sequence (DNA): TGTGCCAGCAGCTTAGCGAAGAAGAAGGGACAGCCACCCAATGAGCAGTTCTTC. The whole variable domain, remainder taken from reference TRBV7-8 and TRBJ2-1, is GAGVSQSPRYKVAKRGQDVALRCDPISGHVSLFWYQQALGQGPEFLTYFQNEAQLDKSGLPSDRFFAERPEGSVSTLKIQRTQQEDSAVYLCASSLAKKKGQPPNEQFFGPGTRLTVL.

This clonotype was detected only a few times. The CDR3 here is CASSPEGGLAGYNEQFF. CDR3 sequence (DNA): TGTGCCAGCAGTCCGGAGGGAGGACTAGCGGGATACAATGAGCAGTTCTTC. The rearrangement uses TRBV6-2 or TRBV6-3 and TRBJ2-1; 12 nucleotides match TRBD2. Trimming at V came to 5 bases and at J to 4 bases, leaving 9 bases not matched to a gene. This CDR3 is 17 amino acids long. Germline CDR1 is MNHEY and CDR2 is SVGEGT.

Only a few counts were recorded for this clonotype. The chain is built from TRBV29-1 and TRBJ1-2; TRBD1 agrees at 8 bases. The trim removed 6 bases at V and 0 bases at J, leaving 9 bases unmatched. This CDR3 is built from 15 residues. Germline lookup yields CDR1 SQVTM and CDR2 ANQGSEA. The CDR3 coding sequence is TGCAGCGTCATCACAGGGACAGGAACTAACTATGGCTACACCTTC. It specifies CSVITGTGTNYGYTF. Together with reference TRBV29-1 and TRBJ1-2, the CDR3 gives the full variable domain: SAVISQKPSRDICQRGTSLTIQCQVDSQVTMMFWYRQQPGQSLTLIATANQGSEATYESGFVIDKFPISRPNLTFSTLTVSNMSPEDSSIYLCSVITGTGTNYGYTFGSGTRLTVV.

This chain joins TRBV7-8 and TRBJ2-2; TRBD2 matches 8 bases. With 2 bases clipped from V and 4 bases from J, the junction kept 12 bases outside the gene matches. CDR1 SGHVS and CDR2 FQNEAQ come from the germline V gene. CDR3 length equals 18 residues. The CDR3 coding sequence is TGTGCCAGCAGCTTACGTCCAAGGCGGGAGGCGGGCACCGGGGAGCTGTTTTTT. Translation gives CASSLRPRREAGTGELFF.

The rearrangement uses TRBV6-2 or TRBV6-3 and TRBJ1-1; D remains ambiguous. Germline V gene data show CDR1 as MNHEY and CDR2 as SVGEGT. This CDR3 comprises 12 residues. V was clipped by 5 bases and J by 2 bases, with 6 bases between them. CDR3 loop: CASSRHNTEAFF. Here the CDR3 DNA reads TGTGCCAGCAGTAGGCACAACACTGAAGCTTTCTTT.

The V call is TRBV12-3 or TRBV12-4, the J call TRBJ1-2; TRBD1 is a possible D gene (5 bases). V gave up 2 bases and J gave up 13 bases, with 14 bases separating them. The CDR3 contains 12 residues. CDR3 amino acids: CASSLWNRGGTF. DNA of the CDR3: TGTGCCAGCAGTTTATGGAACCGGGGGGGCACCTTC.

This clonotype was counted between two and nine times. The chain couples TRBV24-1 to TRBJ2-3, with TRBD2 matching over 10 bases. The V gene end was trimmed by 5 bases and the J gene end by 1 base; junction bases not matched to a gene: 5. The CDR3 covers 16 residues. The germline V gene has CDR1 KGHDR and CDR2 SFDVKD. The CDR3 sequence is CATSAAGGQRTDTQYF. Here the CDR3 DNA reads TGTGCCACCAGTGCAGCGGGAGGGCAACGCACAGATACGCAGTATTTT.

In this sample, this clonotype turned up a few times. V gene TRBV20-1 combines with J gene TRBJ2-3, with D perhaps matching TRBD1 (6 bases). CDR1 is DFQATT and CDR2 is SNEGSKA in the germline V gene (reference sequence). V was shortened by 0 bases and J by 2 bases, with 15 bases between the two germline ends. The CDR3 length is 16 residues. CDR3 nucleotides: TGCAGTGCTAGAGAACAGGGTGGCGGAATCACAGATACGCAGTATTTT. Amino acid sequence: CSAREQGGGITDTQYF.

This clonotype was observed a few times. The chain couples TRBV5-5 to TRBJ2-1; 9 bases agree with TRBD1. Per the germline V gene, CDR1 is SGHKS and CDR2 is YYEKEE (reference sequence). The J segment lost 4 bases and the V segment lost 0 bases, leaving 8 bases of the junction unmatched. The CDR3 spans 17 residues. CDR3 DNA sequence: TGTGCCAGCAGCTTGGTCGGGACAGGGCATGTGTACAATGAGCAGTTCTTC. Residues: CASSLVGTGHVYNEQFF.

The chain has TRBV15 and TRBJ1-5, with D perhaps TRBD1 (6 bases). Germline CDR1 is LNHNV and CDR2 is YYDKDF (reference sequence). Trimming left V 5 bases short and J 5 bases short, with 10 bases between. This CDR3 has 13 residues. CDR3 in DNA: TGTGCCACCAGCGAACAGGGTTATCAGCCCCAGCATTTT. As protein: CATSEQGYQPQHF.

This clonotype has at least ten counts. The V call is TRBV12-3 or TRBV12-4, the J call TRBJ1-1, with unresolved D. This CDR3 comprises 14 residues. V dropped 10 bases and J dropped 0 bases, with 15 bases sitting between them. The CDR3 protein is CAIRTRRMNTEAFF. CDR3 nucleotides: TGTGCCATCAGGACCCGACGGATGAACACTGAAGCTTTCTTT.